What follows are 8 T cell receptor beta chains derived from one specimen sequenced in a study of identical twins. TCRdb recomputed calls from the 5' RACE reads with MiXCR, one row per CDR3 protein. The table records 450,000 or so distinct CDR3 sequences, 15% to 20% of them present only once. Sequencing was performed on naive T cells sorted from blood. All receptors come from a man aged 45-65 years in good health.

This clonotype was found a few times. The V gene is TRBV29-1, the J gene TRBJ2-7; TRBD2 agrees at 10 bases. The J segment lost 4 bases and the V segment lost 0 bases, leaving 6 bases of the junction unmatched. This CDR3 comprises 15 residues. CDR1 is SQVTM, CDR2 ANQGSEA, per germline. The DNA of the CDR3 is TGCAGCGTTGAAGATCGGCTAGCGGGAGAGTACGAGCAGTACTTC. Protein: CSVEDRLAGEYEQYF.

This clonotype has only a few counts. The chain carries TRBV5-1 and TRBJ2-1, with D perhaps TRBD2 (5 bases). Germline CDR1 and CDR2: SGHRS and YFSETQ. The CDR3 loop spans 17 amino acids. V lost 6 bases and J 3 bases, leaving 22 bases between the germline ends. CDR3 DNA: TGCGCCAGCACCGACCGGGGAAAAGGCGGCAACTACAATGAGCAGTTCTTC. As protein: CASTDRGKGGNYNEQFF.

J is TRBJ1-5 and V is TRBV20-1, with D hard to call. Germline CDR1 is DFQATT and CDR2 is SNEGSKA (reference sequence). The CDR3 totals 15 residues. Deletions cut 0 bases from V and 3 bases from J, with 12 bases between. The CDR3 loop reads CSARDPRGVNQPQHF. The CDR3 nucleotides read TGCAGTGCTAGAGATCCCCGTGGTGTCAATCAGCCCCAGCATTTT.

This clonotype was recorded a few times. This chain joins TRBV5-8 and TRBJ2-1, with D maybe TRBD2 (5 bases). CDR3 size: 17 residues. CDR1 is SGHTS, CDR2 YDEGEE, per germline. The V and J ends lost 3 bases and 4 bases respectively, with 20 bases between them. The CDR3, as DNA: TGTGCCAGCAGCTCTTCCCTCGGAAGACTACTTTACAATGAGCAGTTCTTC. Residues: CASSSSLGRLLYNEQFF.

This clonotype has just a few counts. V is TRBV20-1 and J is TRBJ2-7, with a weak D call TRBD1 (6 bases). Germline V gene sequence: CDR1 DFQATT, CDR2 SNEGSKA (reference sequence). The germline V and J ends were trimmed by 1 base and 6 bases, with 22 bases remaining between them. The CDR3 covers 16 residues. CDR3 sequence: CSARVFIAAGACEQYF. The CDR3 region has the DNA TGCAGTGCTAGAGTATTTATTGCGGCAGGGGCATGCGAGCAGTACTTC.

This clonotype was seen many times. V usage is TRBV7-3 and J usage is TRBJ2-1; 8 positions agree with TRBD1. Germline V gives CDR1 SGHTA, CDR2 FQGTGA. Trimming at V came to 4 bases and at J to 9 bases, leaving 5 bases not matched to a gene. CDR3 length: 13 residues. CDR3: CASSSIQGVEQFF. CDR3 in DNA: TGTGCCAGCAGCTCAATACAGGGGGTTGAGCAGTTCTTC. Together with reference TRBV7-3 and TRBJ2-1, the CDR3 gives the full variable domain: GAGVSQTPSNKVTEKGKYVELRCDPISGHTALYWYRQSLGQGPEFLIYFQGTGAADDSGLPNDRFFAVRPEGSVSTLKIQRTERGDSAVYLCASSSIQGVEQFFGPGTRLTVL.

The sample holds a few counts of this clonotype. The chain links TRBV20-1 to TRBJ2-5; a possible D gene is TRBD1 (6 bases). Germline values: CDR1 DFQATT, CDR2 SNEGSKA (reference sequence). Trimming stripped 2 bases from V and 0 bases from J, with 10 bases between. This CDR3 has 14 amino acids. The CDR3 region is CSARRTVNQETQYF. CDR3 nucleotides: TGCAGTGCTAGAAGGACAGTCAACCAAGAGACCCAGTACTTC.

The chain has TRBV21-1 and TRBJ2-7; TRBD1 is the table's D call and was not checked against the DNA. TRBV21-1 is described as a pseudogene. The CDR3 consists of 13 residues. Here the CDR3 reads CASSIRTSYEQYF. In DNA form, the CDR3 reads TGTGCCAGCAGCATTAGGACAAGCTACGAGCAGTACTTC.